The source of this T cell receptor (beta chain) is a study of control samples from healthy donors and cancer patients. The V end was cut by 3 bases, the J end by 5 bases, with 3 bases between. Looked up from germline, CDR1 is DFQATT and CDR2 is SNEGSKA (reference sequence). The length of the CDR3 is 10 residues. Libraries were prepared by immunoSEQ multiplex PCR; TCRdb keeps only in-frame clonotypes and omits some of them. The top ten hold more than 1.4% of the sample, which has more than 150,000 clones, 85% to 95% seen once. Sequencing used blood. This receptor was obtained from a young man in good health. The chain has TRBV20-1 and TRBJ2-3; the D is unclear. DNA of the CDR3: TGCAGTGCTAGGGGAGATACGCAGTATTTT. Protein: CSARGDTQYF.